This T cell receptor (beta chain) was sequenced for a study of cytomegalovirus exposure and HLA in healthy donors listed by TCRdb under 2017. With regard to the full study: An earlier analysis of roughly 500 of the donors reported about 290 Gb of sequence data and 117 million unique TCR beta sequences from 150 million to 200 million T cells. Roughly 300 gigabases of sequencing data and tens of millions of unique TCR sequences were included in an early release covering about 600 HLA-typed donors. Of the 350 to 450 genotyped donors, 81% were placed in the genetic ancestry cluster associated with self-reported Caucasian donors. The study was designed to test whether signatures of past pathogen exposure could be identified by cataloging public T cell receptors. Using immunosequencing, the study profiled T cell repertoires from fewer than 700 subjects and related those repertoires to cytomegalovirus serostatus. A separate validation cohort of roughly 120 different subjects was used in addition to the approximately 700-subject first cohort. To predict cytomegalovirus infection status, the study brought together high-throughput TCR immunosequencing, statistical association of individual TCRs with disease status, and machine learning. A later analysis re-analyzed previously published TCR beta repertoires from about 600 donors and added high-resolution HLA genotyping to study TCR occurrence patterns. The later analysis used no new phenotypic data to find candidate immune exposures, relying instead on TCR beta sequences and their occurrence across donors. To decide whether each TCR beta V gene segment behaved as functional or pseudogenic, an earlier analysis of fewer than 750 of the donors relied on high-throughput TCR beta sequencing. Donor age, sex, ethnicity and CMV serostatus were compiled together with the repertoire data. A later genetic analysis took genome-wide SNP genotypes for about three fifths of the roughly 670 donors and used that subset as a discovery cohort. All discovery cohort repertoires had been generated using a single sequencing platform. Class I and class II HLA loci were covered by the typing at four-digit resolution. Typing coverage differed by locus: A, B, C, DRB1 and DQB1 were typed in roughly 629-630 donors, DQA1 in 522, DPA1 in 600 to 610, and DPB1 in 450 to 480. A handful of DR-DQ haplotypes were handled as single units for association and clustering because linkage in the cohort was strong. On average, approximately 250,000 unique TCR beta nucleotide sequences were sequenced per donor among 398 genotyped donors of the cohort, with approximately 18% of those sequences being non-productive.

Remarks on this clone: Its cognate antigen has yet to be identified. Qualities for individual bases were not recorded, and no much larger clone is one base off. Other DNA sequences in this specimen translate into the identical CDR3.

The library came from the immunoSEQ multiplex PCR assay. For the multiplex PCR, a mixture combining 60 forward primers for TCR Vbeta segments and 13 reverse primers for TCR Jbeta segments was used. Amplification of the CDR3 region of rearranged TCR beta genes was performed with a multiplex PCR assay on genomic DNA. The amplified TCR beta libraries were sequenced on the Illumina HiSeq System as 87-base-pair reads. Concerning the study's data processing: In a later analysis, some 80 million unique TCR beta chains were counted across the approximately 670 repertoires, and roughly 10 million of these chains were shared by at least two donors. A nearest-neighbor algorithm error-corrected the raw reads and collapsed the reads into unique sequences, merging closely related sequences to remove PCR and sequencing errors. CDR3 sequences were aligned to IMGT reference sequences to assign V, D and J gene segments. For a sequence to be retained, a match of at least six nucleotides was required to both a V gene segment and a J gene segment. Rearrangements were classified as productive when the CDR3 lacked stop codons and remained in frame with V and J, and all other rearrangements were classified as non-productive. Following IMGT convention, CDR3 was defined as the stretch from the second conserved V-encoded cysteine to the conserved J-encoded phenylalanine. Sequences without an unambiguous match to a single V gene segment were excluded from the earlier analysis of 450 to 750 of the donors. In an earlier analysis of 587 of the donors, a V segment was called functional when productive rearrangements were above 56.7%, and segregating when the standard deviation between donors exceeded 5%. To diagnose cytomegalovirus status from the catalog of TCR beta chain sequences, a statistical classification framework was built. In a later analysis, TCR nucleotide sequences were compared against IMGT/GENE-DB human TR gene sequences so that V and J genes could be assigned. A later analysis assigned CDR3 sequences and most-parsimonious VDJ recombination scenarios with the TCRdist pipeline. A later analysis defined each TCR beta chain by its CDR3 amino acid sequence plus V-gene family, and excluded reads lacking a unique V-gene family. To address suspected cross-contamination and a sequencing artifact, a later analysis removed over 500 highly shared, low-generation-probability nucleotide sequences. A later analysis calculated a clonal expansion index for each public chain from normalized within-repertoire ranks of inferred template counts. In a later analysis, generation probabilities were computed using a VDJ recombination model fitted to out-of-frame rearrangements, and the results were checked against IGoR. Hypergeometric tests were used in a later analysis to score TCR-TCR, TCR-HLA and TCR-CMV co-occurrence, with a repertoire-size bias correction applied to the TCR pairs. A later analysis estimated false discovery rates by permuting HLA or CMV assignments 20 times. In a later analysis, co-occurring TCRs were grouped using DBSCAN, with TCRdist sequence similarity added in when clustering inside HLA-allele-positive subsets. Repertoires with fewer than 30,000 or more than 120,000 public chains, plus five repertoires with anomalous nucleotide sharing, were excluded from co-occurrence clustering. The immuneACCESS repertoire file appears here via TCRdb, limited to in-frame rearrangements. These files lack a portion of the clones; in checked studies, under half of the deficit traces to unresolved V genes, and the cause of the others is not known. V and J calls and clone size are as listed in that table; D and trimming were resolved from the DNA. The sample table shows approximately 100,000 clones, and approximately 70% are seen once. Of the sample, about a tenth is held by the ten largest clones.

The cohort consisted of some 670 healthy bone marrow donors. Cohort members were all nominally healthy when sampled, although unrecorded immune exposures were likely present. The donor was CMV seropositive and was included in the group of 270 or so seropositive cohort members. Each donor provided a peripheral blood sample, and peripheral blood mononuclear cells were used for TCR beta sequencing. The Qiagen DNeasy Blood Extraction Kit was used to extract genomic DNA from the blood cell samples. Broad study findings and their caveats: This cohort had only TCR beta chains sequenced, and the lack of alpha or paired-chain data limited which features could be detected. Strong co-occurrence of HLA alleles, especially DR and DQ, made assigning TCR associations to individual alleles difficult. A further reported finding was that TCR beta sequences accurately predicted the HLA-A and HLA-B alleles for most subjects in the first cohort. Presence/absence analyses assumed roughly uniform sequencing depth across donors, an assumption that may not hold. A later analysis found that HLA-associated TCR beta chains were more clonally expanded and had lower generation probabilities than equally common non-associated chains. It was suggested by the authors that the approach could potentially be generalized to other disease states and immunological phenotypes. According to a later genetic analysis, donors in an Asian-associated ancestry cluster had fewer N-insertions in productive TCRs than the approximately 670-donor mean. The study gave a list of 150 to 200 TCR beta chains associated with cytomegalovirus. A group of highly shared sequence variants was considered likely to be a technical artifact of the sequencing pipeline. Some 15 rarely observed V segments, including chromosome 9 orphons, were excluded from the earlier analysis of approximately 500 of the donors because counts were too low. Some IMGT-functional V segments, including TRBV6-2 and TRBV6-3, could not be told apart with the 87-base-pair reads, so those segments were excluded. A later genetic analysis associated a missense DCLRE1C variant with V-gene and J-gene trimming of TCR beta chains, and an independent cohort replicated the association. At a false discovery rate of 0.05, a later analysis linked about 17,000 TCR beta sequences to specific HLA alleles. Correlated functional status among segregating V segments might reflect linkage disequilibrium, but an unknown experimental factor could not be ruled out. In both the original and validation cohorts, the classifier was reported to diagnose cytomegalovirus status with high specificity and sensitivity. Most TCR sequences were observed very rarely across donors, whereas some public TCRs were present in many individuals. Immune exposure information for the cohort was limited to CMV serostatus. In vitro tests confirmed that a few of the cytomegalovirus-associated TCR beta chains recognize cytomegalovirus antigens. In a later analysis, the rate of TCR association differed among HLA loci, with DRB1 alleles having the most associated TCRs and HLA-C alleles having the fewest. In a later analysis, most CMV-associated TCR beta chains were found to appear HLA-restricted, with HLA associations seemingly driven largely by CMV exposure. Broadly in line with IMGT annotations, most TCR beta V segments showed up in productive rearrangements about 87% or about 30% of the time in an earlier analysis of several hundred of the donors. Several of the top co-occurrence clusters appeared to be linked to parvovirus B19, influenza, CMV and Epstein-Barr virus, according to a later analysis. Because HLA typing was missing for some donors at each locus, association tests included only the typed subset.

The CDR3 spans 14 residues, from the cysteine through the phenylalanine. Solely the CDR3 DNA is kept, with 42 bases framed from the first base. Here the chain combines TRBV21-1 and TRBJ2-7; TRBD1, as called in the table, went unchecked against the DNA. TRBV21-1 is shown as a pseudogene. The sample comprised PBMCs. The clonotype originates from a middle-aged man in good health and CMV-seropositive. The DNA is as follows: TGTGCCAGCAGCAAAGGGGACAGCTCCTACGAGCAGTACTTT. Its coded protein is CASSKGDSSYEQYF.